These T cell receptor beta chains were read from a single sample in a study of cytomegalovirus exposure and HLA in healthy donors. Clones were sequenced by immunoSEQ multiplex PCR, and TCRdb holds only the in-frame ones, with some missing. Recorded for this sample: about 110,000 clones. Sequenced: PBMCs. The receptors here all came from a man aged 35-49 years in good health and CMV-seropositive. The CDR3 runs from the conserved cysteine through the conserved F or W. A D gene is named only where the DNA matches it firmly.

CDR3nt: TGTGCCAGTAGTATAGTGGGCGAGCTGAACACTGAAGCTTTCTTT
CDR3aa: CASSIVGELNTEAFF
j_gene: TRBJ1-1
v_gene: TRBV19
d_gene: -

CDR3nt: TGTGCCAGCACCACTAGCGGGAGCTCCTACGAGCAGTACTTC
CDR3aa: CASTTSGSSYEQYF
j_gene: TRBJ2-7
v_gene: TRBV28
d_gene: TRBD2

CDR3nt: TGTGCCAGCAGTTGGCCGGGAGGGATGAACACTGAAGCTTTCTTT
CDR3aa: CASSWPGGMNTEAFF
j_gene: TRBJ1-1
v_gene: TRBV28
d_gene: -

CDR3nt: TGCAGCGTTGAAGTCAGGGCGGGAGGATCCGAGCAGTACTTC
CDR3aa: CSVEVRAGGSEQYF
j_gene: TRBJ2-7
v_gene: TRBV29-1
d_gene: TRBD2

CDR3nt: TGCGCCAGCGGGGGACAACTTTACAATGAGCAGTTCTTC
CDR3aa: CASGGQLYNEQFF
j_gene: TRBJ2-1
v_gene: TRBV10-1
d_gene: -

CDR3nt: TGCGCCAGCCCCGCGACTAGCGGGACCATCTCTGGGGCCAACGTCCTGACTTTC
CDR3aa: CASPATSGTISGANVLTF
j_gene: TRBJ2-6
v_gene: TRBV10-1
d_gene: TRBD2

CDR3nt: TGCAGCGTTGAGGGCACGGGACAGGGGGCAGGCACTAATGAAAAACTGTTTTTT
CDR3aa: CSVEGTGQGAGTNEKLFF
j_gene: TRBJ1-4
v_gene: TRBV29-1
d_gene: TRBD1

CDR3nt: TGTGCCAGCAGCCCCATGGGACAGCTAACCGGGGAGCTGTTTTTT
CDR3aa: CASSPMGQLTGELFF
j_gene: TRBJ2-2
v_gene: TRBV7-3
d_gene: TRBD1

CDR3nt: TGTGCCAGCAGTGAATCTTTGCGGGGGAGCTCCTACAATGAGCAGTTCTTC
CDR3aa: CASSESLRGSSYNEQFF
j_gene: TRBJ2-1
v_gene: TRBV2
d_gene: TRBD2

CDR3nt: TGTGCCAGCAGTTTTTATCAGGGGGACTACGAGCAGTACTTC
CDR3aa: CASSFYQGDYEQYF
j_gene: TRBJ2-7
v_gene: TRBV28
d_gene: TRBD1

CDR3nt: TGTGCCAGTAGCTTCCTAGCGGGGGCAAGTTTACGCTCCTACAATGAGCAGTTCTTC
CDR3aa: CASSFLAGASLRSYNEQFF
j_gene: TRBJ2-1
v_gene: TRBV19
d_gene: TRBD2

CDR3nt: TGTGCCAGCAGTGAAGATGGCTTCAGCCTCCGGCCAAACTCGGGATACGAGCAGTACTTC
CDR3aa: CASSEDGFSLRPNSGYEQYF
j_gene: TRBJ2-7
v_gene: TRBV6-1
d_gene: -

CDR3nt: TGCGCCAGCAGCTCCCTGGGACAGGGGGCGCCGGGTGAAGCTTTCTTT
CDR3aa: CASSSLGQGAPGEAFF
j_gene: TRBJ1-1
v_gene: TRBV5-1
d_gene: TRBD1

CDR3nt: TGTGCCAGCTCACCACAGAGTACGGACAGGGGATACCATGAGCAGTTCTTC
CDR3aa: CASSPQSTDRGYHEQFF
j_gene: TRBJ2-1
v_gene: TRBV18
d_gene: TRBD1

CDR3nt: TGTGCCAGCAGTAGCCGGGACAGGAGACAAGAGACCCAGTACTTC
CDR3aa: CASSSRDRRQETQYF
j_gene: TRBJ2-5
v_gene: TRBV2
d_gene: TRBD1

CDR3nt: TGTGCCAGCAGTTTATACGCGTCCCAGGGGGCAGTTCAGCCCCAGCATTTT
CDR3aa: CASSLYASQGAVQPQHF
j_gene: TRBJ1-5
v_gene: TRBV28
d_gene: TRBD1

CDR3nt: TGCGCCAGCAGCTTTACTACAACCTACGAGCAGTACTTC
CDR3aa: CASSFTTTYEQYF
j_gene: TRBJ2-7
v_gene: TRBV5-1
d_gene: -

CDR3nt: TGTGCCAGCAGTTACCAAACAGGGACAAACACTGAAGCTTTCTTT
CDR3aa: CASSYQTGTNTEAFF
j_gene: TRBJ1-1
v_gene: TRBV6-5
d_gene: -

CDR3nt: TGTGCCACCAGCAGTCGGGTGACGAACACTGAAGCTTTCTTT
CDR3aa: CATSSRVTNTEAFF
j_gene: TRBJ1-1
v_gene: TRBV15
d_gene: -

CDR3nt: TGTGCCAGCAGGGGGACAGGAAACACCGGGGAGCTGTTTTTT
CDR3aa: CASRGTGNTGELFF
j_gene: TRBJ2-2
v_gene: TRBV6-5
d_gene: TRBD1

CDR3nt: TGCGCCAACAGCACGGGACAGGTCACAGGGAACATTCAGTACTTC
CDR3aa: CANSTGQVTGNIQYF
j_gene: TRBJ2-4
v_gene: TRBV5-1
d_gene: TRBD1

CDR3nt: TGTGCCAGCAGCTTCAGTCATCAGGGCTATGGCTACACCTTC
CDR3aa: CASSFSHQGYGYTF
j_gene: TRBJ1-2
v_gene: TRBV5-4
d_gene: -

CDR3nt: TGTGCCTGGACCCTTTACAGGGACCAGACAGCTTTCTTT
CDR3aa: CAWTLYRDQTAFF
j_gene: TRBJ1-1
v_gene: TRBV30
d_gene: -

CDR3nt: TGTGCCAGCAGTCCTGGACAGGGCCCGGGTCAGCCCCAGCATTTT
CDR3aa: CASSPGQGPGQPQHF
j_gene: TRBJ1-5
v_gene: TRBV28
d_gene: TRBD1

CDR3nt: TGTGCCAGTAGTTTGGGGACATCTGAAGCTTTCTTT
CDR3aa: CASSLGTSEAFF
j_gene: TRBJ1-1
v_gene: TRBV19
d_gene: -

CDR3nt: TGTGCCAGCAGCATCTTAAACCGGGATACGCAGTATTTT
CDR3aa: CASSILNRDTQYF
j_gene: TRBJ2-3
v_gene: TRBV7-6
d_gene: -

CDR3nt: TGTGCCAGTAGTGTGAGCGGGAGCTCCTACGAGCAGTACTTC
CDR3aa: CASSVSGSSYEQYF
j_gene: TRBJ2-7
v_gene: TRBV19
d_gene: TRBD2

CDR3nt: TGCGCCAGCAGCCTTCGACTAGCGGGGACCTACGAGCAGTACTTC
CDR3aa: CASSLRLAGTYEQYF
j_gene: TRBJ2-7
v_gene: TRBV4-3
d_gene: TRBD2

CDR3nt: TGCGCCAGCAGCCAAGATGAAAGTAAGCCCTACTATGATCAGCCCCAGCATTTT
CDR3aa: CASSQDESKPYYDQPQHF
j_gene: TRBJ1-5
v_gene: TRBV4-1
d_gene: -

CDR3nt: TGTGCCAGCAGTTTTTATCGGGACAGAGGGGCTGGTGAAAAACTGTTTTTT
CDR3aa: CASSFYRDRGAGEKLFF
j_gene: TRBJ1-4
v_gene: TRBV28
d_gene: TRBD1

CDR3nt: TGTGCCAGCAGTTACCGGGACAGGGGTCTCTACGAGCAGTACTTC
CDR3aa: CASSYRDRGLYEQYF
j_gene: TRBJ2-7
v_gene: TRBV6-5
d_gene: TRBD1

CDR3nt: TGTGCCAGCAGCGTAAACCCGGGACTAGCGGCAACCTCAGATACGCAGTATTTT
CDR3aa: CASSVNPGLAATSDTQYF
j_gene: TRBJ2-3
v_gene: TRBV9
d_gene: TRBD2

CDR3nt: TGTGCCAGCAGTCCTTCGACAGACTATGGCTACACCTTC
CDR3aa: CASSPSTDYGYTF
j_gene: TRBJ1-2
v_gene: TRBV28
d_gene: -

CDR3nt: TGTGCCAGCAGCATTACTAGCGGGAGGGCCCTCACCGGGGAGCTGTTTTTT
CDR3aa: CASSITSGRALTGELFF
j_gene: TRBJ2-2
v_gene: TRBV5-5
d_gene: TRBD2

CDR3nt: TGCAGTGCTGGACACCCGATGCAGTATTTT
CDR3aa: CSAGHPMQYF
j_gene: TRBJ2-3
v_gene: TRBV20-1
d_gene: -

CDR3nt: TGTGCCAGCAGCTCTGACAGTGCAGGACAGCCCCAGCATTTT
CDR3aa: CASSSDSAGQPQHF
j_gene: TRBJ1-5
v_gene: TRBV7-6
d_gene: -

CDR3nt: TGTGCCAGCAGTGAAAGTTGGTTGGCGGTTCAAGAGACCCAGTACTTC
CDR3aa: CASSESWLAVQETQYF
j_gene: TRBJ2-5
v_gene: TRBV6-1
d_gene: -

CDR3nt: TGTGCCAGCAGCCCAGAATTCTTCTCCGGGGAGCTGTTTTTT
CDR3aa: CASSPEFFSGELFF
j_gene: TRBJ2-2
v_gene: TRBV5-8
d_gene: -

CDR3nt: TGTGCCAGCAGCTCCAGGGACATTCAGTACTTC
CDR3aa: CASSSRDIQYF
j_gene: TRBJ2-4
v_gene: TRBV11-2
d_gene: -

CDR3nt: TGTGCCAGCAGCTTGACAGACCGCCGGAACGAGCAGTACTTC
CDR3aa: CASSLTDRRNEQYF
j_gene: TRBJ2-7
v_gene: TRBV11-2
d_gene: -

CDR3nt: TGTGCCAGCAGCGGAGGACTAGCGGGACCCCGGGGGCAAGAGACCCAGTACTTC
CDR3aa: CASSGGLAGPRGQETQYF
j_gene: TRBJ2-5
v_gene: TRBV5-4
d_gene: TRBD2

CDR3nt: TGTGCCAGCAGGCGTTACGACAGCTACGAGCAGTACTTC
CDR3aa: CASRRYDSYEQYF
j_gene: TRBJ2-7
v_gene: TRBV6-5
d_gene: -

CDR3nt: TGTGCCAGCAGCCCCGACAGTTACTATGGCTACACCTTC
CDR3aa: CASSPDSYYGYTF
j_gene: TRBJ1-2
v_gene: TRBV7-6
d_gene: -

CDR3nt: TGTGCCAGTAGTGCCGGGACTGGACACGGAGATACGCAGTATTTT
CDR3aa: CASSAGTGHGDTQYF
j_gene: TRBJ2-3
v_gene: TRBV19
d_gene: -

CDR3nt: TGTGCCAGCAGCTTAGCCAGGGTACTAGCGGGCAATGAGCAGTTCTTC
CDR3aa: CASSLARVLAGNEQFF
j_gene: TRBJ2-1
v_gene: TRBV7-6
d_gene: TRBD2

CDR3nt: TGCGCCAGCAGCCAGATGCCGGACAGGGATGACGAGCAGTACTTC
CDR3aa: CASSQMPDRDDEQYF
j_gene: TRBJ2-7
v_gene: TRBV4-1
d_gene: TRBD1

CDR3nt: TGCAGCCAGGGCGAAGCTTTCTTT
CDR3aa: CSQGEAFF
j_gene: TRBJ1-1
v_gene: TRBV20-1
d_gene: -

CDR3nt: TGCGCCAGCAGCTACAGTCGTAGCGGGAGCTATGAGCAGTTCTTC
CDR3aa: CASSYSRSGSYEQFF
j_gene: TRBJ2-1
v_gene: TRBV5-1
d_gene: TRBD2

CDR3nt: TGTGCCAGCAGCTTAGGTGGCGGGGTTCCGGAAGCTTTCTTT
CDR3aa: CASSLGGGVPEAFF
j_gene: TRBJ1-1
v_gene: TRBV7-2
d_gene: -

CDR3nt: TGTGCCAGCAGCCTTGGGAGAGTGGACACTGAAGCTTTCTTT
CDR3aa: CASSLGRVDTEAFF
j_gene: TRBJ1-1
v_gene: TRBV5-4
d_gene: -

CDR3nt: TGTGCCAGCAGCACAGAGCCGGGGGGGGGCCGGGAGACCCAGTACTTC
CDR3aa: CASSTEPGGGRETQYF
j_gene: TRBJ2-5
v_gene: TRBV7-2
d_gene: TRBD2

CDR3nt: TGCGCCAGCAGCTCAGGGAGGGTTTTGCCCTACAATGAGCAGTTCTTC
CDR3aa: CASSSGRVLPYNEQFF
j_gene: TRBJ2-1
v_gene: TRBV5-1
d_gene: TRBD2

CDR3nt: TGTGCCACCATTAGCTCTGGAAACACCATATATTTT
CDR3aa: CATISSGNTIYF
j_gene: TRBJ1-3
v_gene: TRBV6-5
d_gene: -

CDR3nt: TGCGCCAGCAGTGAAAGCGGGAGGTACACCGGGGAGCTGTTTTTT
CDR3aa: CASSESGRYTGELFF
j_gene: TRBJ2-2
v_gene: TRBV10-2
d_gene: TRBD2

CDR3nt: TGCGCCAGCAGCATTCCCCCGGGGGGGGATGGTGAGCAGTTCTTC
CDR3aa: CASSIPPGGDGEQFF
j_gene: TRBJ2-1
v_gene: TRBV4-1
d_gene: TRBD2

CDR3nt: TGTGCCAGCAGCTGGGAGGGACAGGGAAGATACGAGCAGTACTTC
CDR3aa: CASSWEGQGRYEQYF
j_gene: TRBJ2-7
v_gene: TRBV5-4
d_gene: TRBD1

CDR3nt: TGTGCCAGCGGAGGGGACCCCGGGACGGAGACTAATGAGCAGTTCTTC
CDR3aa: CASGGDPGTETNEQFF
j_gene: TRBJ2-1
v_gene: TRBV2
d_gene: -